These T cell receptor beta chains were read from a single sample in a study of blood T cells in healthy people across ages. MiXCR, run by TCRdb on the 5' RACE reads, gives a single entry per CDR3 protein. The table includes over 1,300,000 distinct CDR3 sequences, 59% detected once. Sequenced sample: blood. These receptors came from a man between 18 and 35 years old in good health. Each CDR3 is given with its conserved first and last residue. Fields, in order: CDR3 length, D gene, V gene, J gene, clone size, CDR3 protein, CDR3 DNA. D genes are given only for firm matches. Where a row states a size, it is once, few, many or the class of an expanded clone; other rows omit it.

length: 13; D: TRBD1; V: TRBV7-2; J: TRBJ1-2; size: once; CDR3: CASSSDRGSGYTF; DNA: TGTGCCAGCAGCTCAGACAGGGGGTCTGGCTACACCTTC
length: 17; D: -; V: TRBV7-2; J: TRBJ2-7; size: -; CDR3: CASSLDSLALSDYEQYF; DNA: TGTGCCAGCAGCTTAGATAGTCTAGCGTTAAGTGACTACGAGCAGTACTTC
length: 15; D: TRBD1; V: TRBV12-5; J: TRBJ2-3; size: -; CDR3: CASGPGTEHTDTQYF; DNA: TGTGCTAGTGGCCCCGGGACAGAGCACACAGATACGCAGTATTTT
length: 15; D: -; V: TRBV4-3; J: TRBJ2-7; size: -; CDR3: CASSTRAGYSYEQYF; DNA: TGCGCCAGCAGTACACGGGCAGGTTACTCCTACGAGCAGTACTTC
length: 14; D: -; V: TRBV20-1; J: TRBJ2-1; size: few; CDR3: CSASRGTAYNEQFF; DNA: TGCAGTGCTAGTCGGGGGACAGCCTACAATGAGCAGTTCTTC
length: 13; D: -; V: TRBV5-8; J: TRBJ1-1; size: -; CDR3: CASSSPWGTEAFF; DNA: TGTGCCAGCAGCTCCCCTTGGGGGACTGAAGCTTTCTTT
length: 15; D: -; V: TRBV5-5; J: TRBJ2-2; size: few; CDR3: CASSLGLENTGELFF; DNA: TGTGCCAGCAGCTTGGGACTAGAGAACACCGGGGAGCTGTTTTTT
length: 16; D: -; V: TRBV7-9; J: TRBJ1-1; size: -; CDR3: CASSLIQAALGVEAFF; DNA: TGTGCCAGCAGCTTAATCCAGGCAGCTCTCGGGGTTGAAGCTTTCTTT
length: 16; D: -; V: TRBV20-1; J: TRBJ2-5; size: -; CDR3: CSARLPSSRGKETQYF; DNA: TGCAGTGCTAGGTTACCTAGTAGCCGGGGGAAAGAGACCCAGTACTTC
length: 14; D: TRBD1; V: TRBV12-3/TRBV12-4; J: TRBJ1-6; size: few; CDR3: CASSSTGTGSPLHF; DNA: TGTGCCAGCAGTTCGACAGGGACGGGATCACCCCTCCACTTT
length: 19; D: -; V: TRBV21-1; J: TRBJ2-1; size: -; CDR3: CASSNERGTGTRGTNEQFF; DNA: TGTGCCAGCAGCAATGAACGTGGAACCGGGACTAGGGGGACCAATGAGCAGTTCTTC
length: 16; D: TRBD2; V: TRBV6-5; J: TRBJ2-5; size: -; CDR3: CASSGFLGTSGETQYF; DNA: TGTGCCAGCTCGGGATTTTTAGGGACTAGCGGGGAGACCCAGTACTTC
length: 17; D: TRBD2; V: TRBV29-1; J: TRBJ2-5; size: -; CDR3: CSVFPHPTSDVGNEQYF; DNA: TGCAGCGTTTTCCCTCATCCCACTAGCGACGTAGGCAATGAGCAGTACTTC
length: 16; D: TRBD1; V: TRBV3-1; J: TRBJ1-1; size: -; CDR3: CASSQRPGGRNTEAFF; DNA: TGTGCCAGCAGCCAACGTCCAGGGGGAAGGAACACTGAAGCTTTCTTT
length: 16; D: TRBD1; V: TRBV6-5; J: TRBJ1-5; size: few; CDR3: CASSPTRGGGNQPQHF; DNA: TGTGCCAGCAGCCCTACCAGGGGGGGGGGCAATCAGCCCCAGCATTTT
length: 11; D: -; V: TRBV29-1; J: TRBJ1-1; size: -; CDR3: CSVPGDTEAFF; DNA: TGCAGCGTGCCGGGGGACACTGAAGCTTTCTTT
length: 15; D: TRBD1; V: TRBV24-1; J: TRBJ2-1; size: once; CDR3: CATSDIGRGHNEQFF; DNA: TGTGCCACCAGTGATATCGGCAGGGGGCACAATGAGCAGTTCTTC
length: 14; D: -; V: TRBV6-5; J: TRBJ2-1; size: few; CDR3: CASNQGGLANEQFF; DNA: TGTGCCAGCAATCAGGGAGGTTTGGCCAATGAGCAGTTCTTC
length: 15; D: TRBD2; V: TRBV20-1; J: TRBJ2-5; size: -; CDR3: CSARTSGGPRETQYF; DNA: TGCAGTGCTAGGACTAGCGGGGGGCCGCGAGAGACCCAGTACTTC
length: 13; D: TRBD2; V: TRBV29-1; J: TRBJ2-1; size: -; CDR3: CSVQGRAYNEQFF; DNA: TGCAGCGTCCAAGGGAGGGCCTACAATGAGCAGTTCTTC
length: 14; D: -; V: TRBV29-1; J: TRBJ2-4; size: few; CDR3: CSVVTEVAKNIQYF; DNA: TGCAGCGTTGTAACTGAAGTAGCCAAAAACATTCAGTACTTC
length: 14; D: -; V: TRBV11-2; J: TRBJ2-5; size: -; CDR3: CASSLDLADSRQYF; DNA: TGTGCCAGCAGCTTAGATCTGGCCGATTCACGGCAGTACTTC
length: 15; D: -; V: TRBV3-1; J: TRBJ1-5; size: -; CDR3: CASSQEENGDQPQHF; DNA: TGTGCCAGCAGCCAAGAAGAAAATGGAGATCAGCCCCAGCATTTT
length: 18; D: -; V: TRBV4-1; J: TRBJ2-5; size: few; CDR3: CASSHHHVTVRGRETQYF; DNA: TGCGCCAGCAGCCACCACCATGTGACGGTCCGTGGTCGAGAGACCCAGTACTTC
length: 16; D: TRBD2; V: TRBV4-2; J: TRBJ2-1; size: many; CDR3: CASSQDPSGGSNEQFF; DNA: TGTGCCAGCAGCCAAGATCCTAGCGGGGGGAGCAATGAGCAGTTCTTC
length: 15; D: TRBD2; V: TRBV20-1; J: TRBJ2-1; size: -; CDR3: CSATASGTTYNEQFF; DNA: TGCAGTGCAACCGCCAGCGGGACGACATACAATGAGCAGTTCTTC
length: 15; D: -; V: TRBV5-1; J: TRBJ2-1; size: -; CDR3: CASSLALGRTYEQFF; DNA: TGCGCCAGCAGCTTGGCCCTGGGCAGAACCTACGAGCAGTTCTTC
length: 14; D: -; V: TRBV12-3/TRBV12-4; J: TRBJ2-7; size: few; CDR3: CASSLGQHSYEQYF; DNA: TGTGCCAGCAGTTTGGGGCAGCATTCCTACGAGCAGTACTTC
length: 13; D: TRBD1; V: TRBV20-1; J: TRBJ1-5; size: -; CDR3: CSANDRGRQPQHF; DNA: TGCAGTGCCAACGACAGGGGGAGGCAGCCCCAGCATTTT
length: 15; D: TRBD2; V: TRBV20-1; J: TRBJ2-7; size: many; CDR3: CSARGAGGLTYEQYF; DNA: TGCAGTGCTCGAGGGGCGGGAGGCCTAACCTACGAGCAGTACTTC
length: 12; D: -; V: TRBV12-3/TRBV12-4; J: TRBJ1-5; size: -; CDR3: CASSSPKMSQHF; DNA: TGTGCCAGCAGCTCCCCGAAAATGTCCCAGCATTTT
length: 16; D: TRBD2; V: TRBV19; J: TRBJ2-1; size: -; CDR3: CASSSDRLARDNEQFF; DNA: TGTGCCAGTAGTAGCGACCGACTAGCTAGGGACAATGAGCAGTTCTTC
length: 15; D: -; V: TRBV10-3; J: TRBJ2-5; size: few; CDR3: CAISEFSIQEETQYF; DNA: TGTGCCATCAGTGAATTTAGTATACAGGAAGAGACCCAGTACTTC
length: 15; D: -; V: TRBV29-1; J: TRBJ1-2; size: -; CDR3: CSVEGGPSGAYGYTF; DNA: TGCAGCGTTGAAGGGGGGCCGTCAGGCGCCTATGGCTACACCTTC
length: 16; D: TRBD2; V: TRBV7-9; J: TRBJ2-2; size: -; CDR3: CASSPQRGGFFGELFF; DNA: TGTGCCAGCAGCCCTCAGCGGGGGGGCTTTTTCGGGGAGCTGTTTTTT
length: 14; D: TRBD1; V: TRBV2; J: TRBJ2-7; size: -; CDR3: CASSRQGFNYEQYF; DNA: TGTGCCAGCAGTCGACAGGGCTTCAACTACGAGCAGTACTTC
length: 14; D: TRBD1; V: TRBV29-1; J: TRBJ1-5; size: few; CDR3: CNRLQGVGNQPQHF; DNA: TGCAACCGCCTACAGGGGGTCGGCAATCAGCCCCAGCATTTT
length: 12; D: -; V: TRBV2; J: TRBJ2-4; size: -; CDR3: CASRAPGNIQYF; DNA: TGTGCCAGCAGGGCACCAGGAAACATTCAGTACTTC
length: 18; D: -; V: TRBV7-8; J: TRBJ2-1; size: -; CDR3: CASSPWPGGTLSYNEQFF; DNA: TGTGCCAGCAGCCCCTGGCCAGGGGGGACACTCTCCTACAATGAGCAGTTCTTC
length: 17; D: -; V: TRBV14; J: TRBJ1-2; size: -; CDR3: CASSQLPMGAGKDGYTF; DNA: TGTGCCAGCAGCCAACTCCCGATGGGGGCCGGGAAGGATGGCTACACCTTC
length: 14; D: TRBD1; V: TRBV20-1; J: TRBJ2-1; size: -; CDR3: CSAMGQRTQETQFF; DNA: TGCAGTGCTATGGGACAGAGAACACAAGAGACCCAGTTCTTC
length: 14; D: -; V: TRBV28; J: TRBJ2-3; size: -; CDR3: CASRKGTSRCGQYF; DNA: TGTGCCAGCAGGAAAGGGACCTCCCGATGTGGGCAGTATTTT
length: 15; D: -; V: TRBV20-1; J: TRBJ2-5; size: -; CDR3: CSARWGAGRQETQYF; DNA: TGCAGTGCCCGGTGGGGAGCGGGCCGTCAAGAGACCCAGTACTTC
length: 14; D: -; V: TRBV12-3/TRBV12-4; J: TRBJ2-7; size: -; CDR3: CASSSEWGKAEQYF; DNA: TGTGCCAGCAGCTCAGAGTGGGGGAAAGCCGAGCAGTACTTC
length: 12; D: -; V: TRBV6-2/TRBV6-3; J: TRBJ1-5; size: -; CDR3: CASSYALGPQHF; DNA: TGTGCCAGCAGTTACGCCCTTGGGCCCCAGCATTTT
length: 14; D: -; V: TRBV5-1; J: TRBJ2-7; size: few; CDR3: CASNAEKGPYEQYF; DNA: TGCGCCAGCAACGCCGAGAAGGGACCCTACGAGCAGTACTTC
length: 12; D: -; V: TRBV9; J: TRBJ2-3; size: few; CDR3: CASSVNADTQYF; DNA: TGTGCCAGCAGCGTAAACGCAGATACGCAGTATTTT